This T cell receptor beta chain was obtained from a study of post-analysis software for immune sequencing data. Study context: Relapsing-remitting, secondary progressive and progressive-relapsing forms of multiple sclerosis all featured among disease courses. Findings and caveats of the study: Samples from a shared batch, those prepared together, strongly co-clustered by F measure. Patients had higher frequencies than controls of roughly five TRBV segments, including TRBV5-6, TRBV5-1 and TRBV20-1. Diversity measured as normalized Chao1 was significantly lower in multiple sclerosis patients than in controls.

V lost 5 bases and J lost 2, with 21 bases in between. Germline V CDR1 and CDR2: SEHNR, FQNEAQ (reference sequence). The CDR3 is 17 amino acids. Included in the TCR beta cDNA libraries were unique molecular identifiers. Each CDR3 protein gets one entry after TCRdb re-called the PCR reads with MiXCR. The table includes about 770,000 distinct CDR3 sequences, under 60% detected once. Details on this clonotype: Its cognate antigen is unknown.

The chain has TRBV7-9 and TRBJ1-2; no firm D call. The sample taken for sequencing was blood. The receptor was derived from a girl between 10 and 17 years old with multiple sclerosis. CDR3 in DNA: TGTGCCAGCAGCAATCAGTCGGGTCCGTTGCCGAACTATGGCTACACCTTC. As protein: CASSNQSGPLPNYGYTF.